This T cell receptor (beta chain) was retrieved from a study of blood T cell repertoires in COVID-19. Donors were grouped by their self-reported clinical history. Profiling relied on immunoSEQ multiplex PCR, and the TCRdb table lists in-frame clones only, not all of them. Of 150,000 to 200,000 clones listed, around four fifths are singletons. The sample was PBMCs or T cells enriched from blood (not recorded which). This receptor was identified in a woman aged 60-75 years who had recovered from COVID-19.

The CDR3 reads CASSQGKWTAYNEQFF. The CDR3 DNA reads as TGTGCCAGCAGCCAAGGCAAGTGGACAGCTTACAATGAGCAGTTCTTC. This chain connects TRBV3-1 (or the pseudogene TRBV3-2) to TRBJ2-1; TRBD1 is a possible D gene (6 bases). CDR3 length: 16 amino acids. V lost 1 base to trimming and J lost 4 bases, with 14 bases between them. Per the germline V gene, CDR1 is LGHDT and CDR2 is YNNKEL (reference sequence).